Listed below are T cell receptor beta chains from one sample, sequenced in a study of T cell responses to AZD1222 COVID-19 vaccine. Repertoires were generated with immunoSEQ multiplex PCR, while TCRdb's copy carries only in-frame clones and drops some. Among 130,000 or so clones, approximately 95% were seen once, and the ten largest hold around 0.9%. The source material was peripheral blood, sampled on day 0 of MenACWY control vaccination. The receptors derive from an adult in good health. CDR3s include the opening cysteine and the closing phenylalanine or tryptophan. D genes are given only for firm matches. The listing skips clone size in some rows; elsewhere it reads once, few, many or a size class.

>TRBJ1-6|NA|NA|TRBV2
TGTGCCAGCAGGGGGGACATGATCGGCTCACCCCTCCACTTT
CASRGDMIGSPLHF
>TRBJ2-2|TRBD1|NA|TRBV7-9
TGTGCCAGCAGCGCCTCTACAGGGGGCGCGACCGGGGAGCTGTTTTTT
CASSASTGGATGELFF
>TRBJ1-5|NA|NA|TRBV9
TGTGCCAGCAGCGTCTCAGGGGGCAATCAGCCCCAGCATTTT
CASSVSGGNQPQHF
>TRBJ2-2|NA|NA|TRBV7-3
TGTGCCAGCAGCTTTACAGGGAAGAACGGGGAGCTGTTTTTT
CASSFTGKNGELFF
>TRBJ1-5|NA|once|TRBV6-2/TRBV6-3
TGTGCCAGCAGTTGGGCGGGGGGCAATCAGCCCCAGCATTTT
CASSWAGGNQPQHF
>TRBJ1-2|TRBD1|NA|TRBV25-1
TGTGCCAGCAGTGGGACAGGGTGGTACTATGGCTACACCTTC
CASSGTGWYYGYTF
>TRBJ2-1|TRBD2|NA|TRBV30
TGTGCCTGGAGTCCCCGACTAGCGAATGAGCAGTTCTTC
CAWSPRLANEQFF
>TRBJ2-7|NA|NA|TRBV7-2
TGTGCCAGCAGCTTAACGGACTACGAGCAGTACTTC
CASSLTDYEQYF
>TRBJ1-2|NA|NA|TRBV19
TGTGCCAGTAGACTAAGTGGTGGTAACTATGGCTACACCTTC
CASRLSGGNYGYTF
>TRBJ1-3|NA|NA|TRBV4-1
TGCGCCAGCAGCCAACCCCCGACCGACCTCTCTGGAAACACCATATATTTT
CASSQPPTDLSGNTIYF
>TRBJ2-7|NA|NA|TRBV6-5
TGTGCCAGCAGTTACTCGGTGGCAAATTACGAGCAGTACTTC
CASSYSVANYEQYF
>TRBJ2-1|NA|NA|TRBV28
TGTGCCAGCAGTTTAATACGGGAGTCGAGTGAGCAGTTCTTC
CASSLIRESSEQFF
>TRBJ2-7|NA|once|TRBV28
TGTGCCAGCAGTTTGAGTCCGGGTTCTAGGGAGCAGTACTTC
CASSLSPGSREQYF
>TRBJ1-5|TRBD1|NA|TRBV10-3
TGTGCCATCAGTGATAGGTACGGAGGACAGGGCAATCAGCCCCAGCATTTT
CAISDRYGGQGNQPQHF
>TRBJ1-5|NA|NA|TRBV28
TGTGCCAGCAGTCCCCGAGCAGGACGTGCTAGCATGGCCCAGCATTTT
CASSPRAGRASMAQHF
>TRBJ1-2|NA|once|TRBV11-3
TGTGCCAGCAGCTTTAAGGCGTACTATGGCTACACCTTC
CASSFKAYYGYTF
>TRBJ2-3|TRBD1|NA|TRBV7-9
TGTGCCAGCAGCTCAGGGGGAATTGATAGCACAGATACGCAGTATTTT
CASSSGGIDSTDTQYF
>TRBJ1-5|NA|NA|TRBV20-1
TGCAGTGCCACCAAGGACGGGGGATTGGCATTT
CSATKDGGLAF
>TRBJ2-1|NA|once|TRBV6-4
TGTGCCAGCAGTGTTTCCGGGGGCTTCAATGAGCAGTTCTTC
CASSVSGGFNEQFF
>TRBJ1-1|NA|NA|TRBV5-1
TGCGCCAGCAGCTTGGGGTCGGGCCCGGAAGCTTTCTTT
CASSLGSGPEAFF
>TRBJ1-6|NA|NA|TRBV30
TGTGCCTGGAGTGTTTCGACAGTCCCACCCCTCCACTTT
CAWSVSTVPPLHF
>TRBJ1-6|TRBD1|NA|TRBV5-8
TGTGCCAGCAGCCCGTGGGGGGACAGGGGCAATTCACCCCTCCACTTT
CASSPWGDRGNSPLHF
>TRBJ2-7|NA|NA|TRBV7-9
TGTGCCAGCAGCTTAGCGTCCAGGGTGTACGAGCAGTACTTC
CASSLASRVYEQYF
>TRBJ2-3|NA|NA|TRBV4-3
TGCGCCAGCAGCCAAGAATCCCCCACTGCGCAGTATTTT
CASSQESPTAQYF
>TRBJ2-7|TRBD2|NA|TRBV5-1
TGCGCCAGCAGCCAGACTAGCGGGGGGCTATTGGACGAGCAGTACTTC
CASSQTSGGLLDEQYF
>TRBJ1-2|NA|once|TRBV4-3
TGCGCCAGCAGCCAAGATTGGAAGAAGGATAACTATGGCTACACCTTC
CASSQDWKKDNYGYTF
>TRBJ2-2|NA|NA|TRBV7-9
TGTGCCAGCAGCTTAGCGCTAGGGGAGCTGTTTTTT
CASSLALGELFF
>TRBJ1-5|TRBD1|NA|TRBV7-9
TGTGCCAGCAGCTTAGGAGGGGGCCTTAGTCAGCCCCAGCATTTT
CASSLGGGLSQPQHF
>TRBJ1-5|NA|NA|TRBV12-5
TGTGCTAGTGTTCGAGACAGGATCCAGCCCCAGCATTTT
CASVRDRIQPQHF
>TRBJ1-5|NA|NA|TRBV4-3
TGCGCCAGCAGCCAAGAACCAGTTAGCAATCAGCCCCAGCATTTT
CASSQEPVSNQPQHF
>TRBJ1-6|NA|NA|TRBV6-5
TGTGCCAGCAGTTACTCCCCAGGGGATTCACCCCTCCACTTT
CASSYSPGDSPLHF
>TRBJ1-1|NA|NA|TRBV6-6
TGTGCCAGCAGTTACTCGGGGGGAGGCACTGAAGCTTTCTTT
CASSYSGGGTEAFF
>TRBJ2-6|NA|NA|TRBV5-1
TGCGCCAGCAGCCTAGGGGTATCCGGGGCCAACGTCCTGACTTTC
CASSLGVSGANVLTF
>TRBJ2-1|TRBD1|NA|TRBV5-1
TGCGCCAGCAGCCTGTCGGGACAGGGCTCCGGTGAGCAGTTCTTC
CASSLSGQGSGEQFF
>TRBJ2-3|TRBD2|NA|TRBV6-4
TGTGCCAGCAGTGACTCGGCGGGGGGGCCAACAGATACGCAGTATTTT
CASSDSAGGPTDTQYF
>TRBJ1-1|NA|once|TRBV5-1
TGCGCCAGCAGCTTGGACCAGGGGTTTGGCACTGAAGCTTTCTTT
CASSLDQGFGTEAFF
>TRBJ1-6|NA|NA|TRBV4-3
TGCGCCAGCAGCCAAGACCGGGCAACTGAAATAGGTTCACCCCTCCACTTT
CASSQDRATEIGSPLHF
>TRBJ1-1|NA|once|TRBV5-1
TGCGCCAGCAGCTTGGGGCAGGAGAAGAACACTGAAGCTTTCTTT
CASSLGQEKNTEAFF
>TRBJ1-5|NA|NA|TRBV3-1/TRBV3-2
TGTGCCAGCAGCCAAGGGCAGGCGGGTCAGCCCCAGCATTTT
CASSQGQAGQPQHF
>TRBJ2-3|NA|NA|TRBV2
TGTGCCAGCAGTCTGGAATCTAGCACAGATACGCAGTATTTT
CASSLESSTDTQYF
>TRBJ1-5|NA|NA|TRBV30
TGTGCCTGGAGTAGGGGATATAGCAATCAGCCCCAGCATTTT
CAWSRGYSNQPQHF
>TRBJ2-1|NA|NA|TRBV2
TGTGCCAGCAGTGTTGCGGAAGAGCAGTTCTTC
CASSVAEEQFF
>TRBJ1-5|NA|NA|TRBV6-5
TGTGCCAGCAGGAGAATTGGGTATGGCCAGCCCCAGCATTTT
CASRRIGYGQPQHF
>TRBJ1-2|TRBD1|NA|TRBV7-9
TGTGCCAGCAGCCTTGTATCTCTTGGACAGGCAGCTAACTATGGCTACACCTTC
CASSLVSLGQAANYGYTF
>TRBJ1-4|NA|NA|TRBV6-2/TRBV6-3
TGTGCCAGCAGTGACACCGGGGCCCTAACCGGGGAAAAACTGTTTTTT
CASSDTGALTGEKLFF